These 17 T cell receptor beta chains share one sample of origin, sequenced in a study of patients and donors after allogeneic stem cell transplantation. MiXCR, applied by TCRdb to the RT-PCR reads, yields one record per CDR3 protein. The sample has around 200,000 distinct CDR3 sequences, around 41% seen once. Sequencing input: blood, either unsorted or a sorted T cell fraction (not recorded which). The receptors were sampled from a human donor who was either an allogeneic HSCT recipient or a stem cell or donor lymphocyte infusion donor (not recorded which). It is not recorded whose cells these are; they may come from a transplant donor.

This clonotype has only one observation. The chain is built from TRBV29-1 and TRBJ1-1; D is undetermined. Germline-derived CDR1 and CDR2 are SQVTM and ANQGSEA. The CDR3 has 13 residues. Deletions cut 4 bases from V and 0 bases from J, with 9 bases between. CDR3 sequence reads: CSVASRMNTEAFF. In DNA, the CDR3 is TGCAGCGTTGCTAGCAGGATGAACACTGAAGCTTTCTTT. Filled out from reference TRBV29-1 and TRBJ1-1, the complete variable domain reads SAVISQKPSRDICQRGTSLTIQCQVDSQVTMMFWYRQQPGQSLTLIATANQGSEATYESGFVIDKFPISRPNLTFSTLTVSNMSPEDSSIYLCSVASRMNTEAFFGQGTRLTVV.

This clonotype came up a few times. The rearrangement uses TRBV12-3 or TRBV12-4 and TRBJ1-3, with D hard to call. V was shortened by 2 bases and J by 4 bases, with 9 bases between the two germline ends. This CDR3 has 14 residues. CDR3 coding DNA: TGTGCCAGCAGTTTATCGCCTGCAGGAAACACCATATATTTT. Translated: CASSLSPAGNTIYF.

This sequence joins TRBV9 and TRBJ1-6; TRBD1 might be the D (5 bases). The length of the CDR3 is 18 residues. In germline, CDR1 is SGDLS, CDR2 YYNGEE. The V end lost 0 bases, the J end lost 2 bases, and 15 bases lay between the germline ends. The CDR3 DNA follows: TGTGCCAGCAGCGTAGGTGGGGCCCCTCCTACCTATAATTCACCCCTCCACTTT. Translation: CASSVGGAPPTYNSPLHF.

The CDR3 reads CASMRSGLTDTQYF. The CDR3 DNA is TGTGCCAGCATGCGGTCCGGCCTCACAGATACGCAGTATTTT. The chain recombines TRBV6-2 or TRBV6-3 with TRBJ2-3; D unresolved. V gave up 7 bases and J gave up 2 bases, with 13 bases separating them. The germline V gene has CDR1 MNHEY and CDR2 SVGEGT. The CDR3 has 14 amino acids.

V and J are TRBV7-9 and TRBJ2-7; D call uncertain. CDR1 is SEHNR and CDR2 is FQNEAQ in the germline V gene (reference sequence). Trimming removed 3 bases from V and 2 bases from J, with 11 bases in between. This CDR3 region has 14 residues. This CDR3 is CASSLVSSTYEQYF. The CDR3 coding sequence is TGTGCCAGCAGCTTGGTTAGTAGCACCTACGAGCAGTACTTC. Together with reference TRBV7-9 and TRBJ2-7, the CDR3 gives the full variable domain: DTGVSQNPRHKITKRGQNVTFRCDPISEHNRLYWYRQTLGQGPEFLTYFQNEAQLEKSRLLSDRFSAERPKGSFSTLEIQRTEQGDSAMYLCASSLVSSTYEQYFGPGTRLTVT.

The rearrangement uses TRBV7-2 and TRBJ1-1, with TRBD1 identical over 11 bases. The CDR3 runs 14 residues. With V trimmed by 6 bases and J by 4 bases, 4 bases remained unmatched. The germline V gene has CDR1 SGHTA and CDR2 FQGNSA. The CDR3 region is CASRPGTGGTEAFF. The DNA of the CDR3 is TGTGCCAGCAGACCCGGGACAGGGGGCACTGAAGCTTTCTTT.

This clonotype showed up just a few times. The chain has TRBV6-5 and TRBJ1-5, with a weak D call TRBD1 (5 bases). This CDR3 region has 15 residues. V was trimmed by 4 bases and J by 0 bases, leaving 10 bases between them. CDR1 is MNHEY, CDR2 SVGAGI, per germline. The CDR3 reads CASSLTVYSNQPQHF. DNA of the CDR3: TGTGCCAGCAGTTTGACAGTCTATAGCAATCAGCCCCAGCATTTT.

The chain carries TRBV18 and TRBJ1-1; 8 positions agree with TRBD1. From germline, CDR1 is KGHSH and CDR2 LQKENI. CDR3 length: 16 amino acids. V dropped 4 bases and J dropped 1; count of bases not matched to a gene: 8. CDR3 nucleotide sequence: TGTGCCAGCTCACTTCTGACCGGGACAGGGAACACTGAAGCTTTCTTT. It codes for CASSLLTGTGNTEAFF.

V usage is TRBV27 and J usage is TRBJ1-1; the D is unclear. The CDR3 extends over 13 amino acids. V was trimmed by 8 bases and J by 0 bases, leaving 10 bases between them. CDR1 and CDR2 (germline): MNHEY, SMNVEV (reference sequence). The CDR3 nucleotides read TGTGCCAGCTCCATTTACTTGAACACTGAAGCTTTCTTT. This translates into CASSIYLNTEAFF.

This clonotype was counted ten times or more. The V gene is TRBV7-2, the J gene TRBJ1-2; 7 bases fit TRBD1. V lost 5 bases to trimming and J lost 3 bases; unmatched junction nucleotides: 3. Germline V lookup: CDR1 SGHTA, CDR2 FQGNSA. The CDR3 sequence is 13 residues long. DNA for the CDR3: TGTGCCAGCAGCACCGGGACAGACTATGGCTACACCTTC. This encodes CASSTGTDYGYTF.

V usage is TRBV25-1 and J usage is TRBJ2-1, with no clear D. The CDR3 totals 11 residues. Germline V gives CDR1 MGHDK, CDR2 SYGVNS. Trimming stripped 5 bases from V and 9 bases from J, with 8 bases between. Written as DNA, the CDR3 is TGTGCCAGCAGTTCCCGGAGTGAGCAGTTCTTC. Its translation is CASSSRSEQFF.

This clonotype was observed a few times. The chain has TRBV6-5 and TRBJ2-7, with 7 nucleotides matching TRBD1. The CDR3 is 15 amino acids. Germline lookup yields CDR1 MNHEY and CDR2 SVGAGI. J lost 2 bases, V lost 5 bases, and 9 bases had no gene match. In DNA, the CDR3 is TGTGCCAGCAGTCCCACTCCGGACAGGCCCTACGAGCAGTACTTC. This sequence encodes CASSPTPDRPYEQYF.

In this sample, this clonotype turned up once. This chain connects TRBV12-3 or TRBV12-4 to TRBJ2-4; no firm D call. The length of the CDR3 is 13 residues. V was clipped by 3 bases and J by 4 bases, with 7 bases between them. CDR3 region: CASSFRQKNIQYF. The CDR3 DNA is TGTGCCAGCAGTTTCAGGCAGAAAAACATTCAGTACTTC.

This chain uses TRBV5-5 with TRBJ1-5; a weak D match, TRBD1 (5 bases). V lost 3 bases, J lost 1 base, and 8 bases lay in between. The CDR3 totals 14 residues. Germline assignment: CDR1 SGHKS and CDR2 YYEKEE (reference sequence). The CDR3, as DNA: TGTGCCAGCAGCTCCCGGGACAGCAATCAGCCCCAGCATTTT. Translated, it gives CASSSRDSNQPQHF.

Only a few counts were recorded for this clonotype. V gene TRBV5-1 combines with J gene TRBJ1-2; 7 bases are shared with TRBD1. Unmatched junction bases numbered 7, after V lost 0 bases and J lost 5 bases. CDR1 and CDR2 from the germline V gene are SGHRS and YFSETQ. The CDR3 is 15 amino acids. The CDR3 region is CASSLVGTGAYGYTF. The CDR3 DNA sequence: TGCGCCAGCAGCTTGGTGGGAACAGGGGCATATGGCTACACCTTC.

This clonotype showed up just a few times. V is TRBV12-3 or TRBV12-4 and J is TRBJ1-5; D perhaps matches TRBD1 (5 bases). This CDR3 is 16 amino acids long. The germline V and J ends were trimmed by 8 bases and 1 base, with 18 bases remaining between them. CDR3 sequence: CASGYAAGSSNQPQHF. CDR3 nucleotide sequence: TGTGCCAGCGGATACGCCGCAGGGTCGAGCAATCAGCCCCAGCATTTT.

The chain is built from TRBV28 and TRBJ2-3, with TRBD2 identical over 11 bases. This CDR3 has 16 residues. Germline V gives CDR1 MDHEN, CDR2 SYDVKM. V shed 6 bases, J shed 2 bases, and the junction held 7 bases outside the gene matches. CDR3 region: CASSISGGAATDTQYF. Here the CDR3 DNA reads TGTGCCAGCAGCATTAGCGGGGGGGCCGCCACAGATACGCAGTATTTT.